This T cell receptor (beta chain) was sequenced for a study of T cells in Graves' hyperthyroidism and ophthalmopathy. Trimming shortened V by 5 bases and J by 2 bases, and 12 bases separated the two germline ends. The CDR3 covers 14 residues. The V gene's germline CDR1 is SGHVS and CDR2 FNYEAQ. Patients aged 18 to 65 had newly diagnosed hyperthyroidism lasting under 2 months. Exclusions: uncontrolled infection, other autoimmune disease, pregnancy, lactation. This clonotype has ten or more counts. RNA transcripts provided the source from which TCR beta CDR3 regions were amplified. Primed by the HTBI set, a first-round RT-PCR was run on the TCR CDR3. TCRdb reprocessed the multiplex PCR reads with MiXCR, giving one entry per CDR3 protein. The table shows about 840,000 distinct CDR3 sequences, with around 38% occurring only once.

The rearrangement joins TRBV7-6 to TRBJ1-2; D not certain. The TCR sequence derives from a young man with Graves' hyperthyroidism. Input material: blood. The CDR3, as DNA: TGTGCCAGCAGCCCTGACACATCGAACTATGGCTACACCTTC. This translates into CASSPDTSNYGYTF.